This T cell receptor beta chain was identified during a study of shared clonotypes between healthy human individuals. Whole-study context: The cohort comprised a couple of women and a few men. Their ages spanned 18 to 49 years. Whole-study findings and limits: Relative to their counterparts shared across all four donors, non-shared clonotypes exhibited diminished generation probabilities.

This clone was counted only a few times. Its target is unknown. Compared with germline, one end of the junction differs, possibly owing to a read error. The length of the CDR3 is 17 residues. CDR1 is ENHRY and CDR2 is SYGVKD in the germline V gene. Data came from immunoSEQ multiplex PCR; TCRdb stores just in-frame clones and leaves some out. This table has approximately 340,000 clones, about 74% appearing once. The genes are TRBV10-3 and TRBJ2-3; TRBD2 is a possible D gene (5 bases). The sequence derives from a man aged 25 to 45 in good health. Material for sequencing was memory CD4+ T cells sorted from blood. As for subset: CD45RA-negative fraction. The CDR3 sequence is CATSPEKEVARADTQYF. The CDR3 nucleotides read TGTGCCACCAGTCCGGAGAAGGAGGTCGCGAGGGCAGATACGCAGTATTTT.